This T cell receptor (beta chain) was captured in a study of cytomegalovirus exposure and HLA in healthy donors. General study points: An apparent linkage of common viral pathogens to several of the most significant clusters emerged in a later analysis. The investigators catalogued 180 or so TCR beta chains as cytomegalovirus-associated. Usually a TCR sequence was rare, but some public TCRs were found in many donors. Reported findings show TCR beta sequences accurately forecast HLA-A and HLA-B alleles in most subjects.

With regard to this clone: What it binds is not known.

There are 15 residues in the CDR3. Trimming left V 6 bases short and J 5 bases short, with 17 bases between. CDR1 and CDR2 (germline): MNHNS, SASEGT. The PCR made use of 60 Vbeta and 13 Jbeta primers. This table comes from immunoSEQ multiplex PCR, and its TCRdb copy is limited to in-frame clones, with some not included. The repertoire includes under 200,000 clones, 60% to 80% of them detected once, and about 1.4% sits in the top ten. Sample: PBMCs. The receptor comes from a woman younger than 45 in good health and CMV-seronegative. The chain has TRBV6-1 and TRBJ1-5; a possible D gene is TRBD1 (5 bases). CDR3 nucleotide sequence: TGTGCCAGCAGATATACAGGCACCCAAGATCAGCCCCAGCATTTT. Residues: CASRYTGTQDQPQHF.